This entry lists 4 T cell receptor beta chains sequenced from one sample in a study of cytomegalovirus exposure and HLA in healthy donors. The assay was immunoSEQ multiplex PCR, and TCRdb's table has in-frame clones only and misses some. The table records around 220,000 clones, 85% to 90% of them present only once. The sample taken for sequencing was PBMCs. Receptors were obtained from a woman aged 18-29 years in good health and CMV-seronegative.

The chain joins TRBV5-4 to TRBJ2-3, with TRBD2 identical over 9 bases. The V gene end was trimmed by 1 base and the J gene end by 1 base; junction bases not matched to a gene: 7. Germline loops: CDR1 SGHNT, CDR2 YYREEE (reference sequence). The CDR3 is made up of 17 amino acids. CDR3 coding DNA: TGTGCCAGCAGCTTGAAGGCGGGAGGGCCTGGCACAGATACGCAGTATTTT. This translates into CASSLKAGGPGTDTQYF.

The chain carries TRBV6-5 and TRBJ1-1, with 9 bases that match TRBD1. Germline CDR1 is MNHEY and CDR2 is SVGAGI. The CDR3 loop spans 14 amino acids. Trimming at V came to 5 bases and at J to 4 bases, leaving 5 bases not matched to a gene. CDR3 in amino acids: CASSGQGYITEAFF. The CDR3, as DNA: TGTGCCAGCAGTGGACAGGGGTACATCACTGAAGCTTTCTTT.

The gene calls are TRBV15 and TRBJ2-2, with D unresolved. Trimming took off 2 bases at V and 6 bases at J, with 7 bases between the two ends. CDR1 is LNHNV, CDR2 YYDKDF, per germline (reference sequence). The CDR3 is 13 residues long. The CDR3 DNA is TGTGCCACCAGCAGACGAGTTCCCGGGGAGCTGTTTTTT. As protein: CATSRRVPGELFF.

This chain links TRBV27 with TRBJ2-5; tentative D call: TRBD2 (5 bases). V was trimmed by 4 bases and J by 6 bases, leaving 6 bases between them. Per germline, CDR1 MNHEY and CDR2 SMNVEV (reference sequence). The CDR3 consists of 11 residues. The CDR3 region has the DNA TGTGCCAGCAGTTCCGGGAAGACCCAGTACTTC. It is translated as CASSSGKTQYF.